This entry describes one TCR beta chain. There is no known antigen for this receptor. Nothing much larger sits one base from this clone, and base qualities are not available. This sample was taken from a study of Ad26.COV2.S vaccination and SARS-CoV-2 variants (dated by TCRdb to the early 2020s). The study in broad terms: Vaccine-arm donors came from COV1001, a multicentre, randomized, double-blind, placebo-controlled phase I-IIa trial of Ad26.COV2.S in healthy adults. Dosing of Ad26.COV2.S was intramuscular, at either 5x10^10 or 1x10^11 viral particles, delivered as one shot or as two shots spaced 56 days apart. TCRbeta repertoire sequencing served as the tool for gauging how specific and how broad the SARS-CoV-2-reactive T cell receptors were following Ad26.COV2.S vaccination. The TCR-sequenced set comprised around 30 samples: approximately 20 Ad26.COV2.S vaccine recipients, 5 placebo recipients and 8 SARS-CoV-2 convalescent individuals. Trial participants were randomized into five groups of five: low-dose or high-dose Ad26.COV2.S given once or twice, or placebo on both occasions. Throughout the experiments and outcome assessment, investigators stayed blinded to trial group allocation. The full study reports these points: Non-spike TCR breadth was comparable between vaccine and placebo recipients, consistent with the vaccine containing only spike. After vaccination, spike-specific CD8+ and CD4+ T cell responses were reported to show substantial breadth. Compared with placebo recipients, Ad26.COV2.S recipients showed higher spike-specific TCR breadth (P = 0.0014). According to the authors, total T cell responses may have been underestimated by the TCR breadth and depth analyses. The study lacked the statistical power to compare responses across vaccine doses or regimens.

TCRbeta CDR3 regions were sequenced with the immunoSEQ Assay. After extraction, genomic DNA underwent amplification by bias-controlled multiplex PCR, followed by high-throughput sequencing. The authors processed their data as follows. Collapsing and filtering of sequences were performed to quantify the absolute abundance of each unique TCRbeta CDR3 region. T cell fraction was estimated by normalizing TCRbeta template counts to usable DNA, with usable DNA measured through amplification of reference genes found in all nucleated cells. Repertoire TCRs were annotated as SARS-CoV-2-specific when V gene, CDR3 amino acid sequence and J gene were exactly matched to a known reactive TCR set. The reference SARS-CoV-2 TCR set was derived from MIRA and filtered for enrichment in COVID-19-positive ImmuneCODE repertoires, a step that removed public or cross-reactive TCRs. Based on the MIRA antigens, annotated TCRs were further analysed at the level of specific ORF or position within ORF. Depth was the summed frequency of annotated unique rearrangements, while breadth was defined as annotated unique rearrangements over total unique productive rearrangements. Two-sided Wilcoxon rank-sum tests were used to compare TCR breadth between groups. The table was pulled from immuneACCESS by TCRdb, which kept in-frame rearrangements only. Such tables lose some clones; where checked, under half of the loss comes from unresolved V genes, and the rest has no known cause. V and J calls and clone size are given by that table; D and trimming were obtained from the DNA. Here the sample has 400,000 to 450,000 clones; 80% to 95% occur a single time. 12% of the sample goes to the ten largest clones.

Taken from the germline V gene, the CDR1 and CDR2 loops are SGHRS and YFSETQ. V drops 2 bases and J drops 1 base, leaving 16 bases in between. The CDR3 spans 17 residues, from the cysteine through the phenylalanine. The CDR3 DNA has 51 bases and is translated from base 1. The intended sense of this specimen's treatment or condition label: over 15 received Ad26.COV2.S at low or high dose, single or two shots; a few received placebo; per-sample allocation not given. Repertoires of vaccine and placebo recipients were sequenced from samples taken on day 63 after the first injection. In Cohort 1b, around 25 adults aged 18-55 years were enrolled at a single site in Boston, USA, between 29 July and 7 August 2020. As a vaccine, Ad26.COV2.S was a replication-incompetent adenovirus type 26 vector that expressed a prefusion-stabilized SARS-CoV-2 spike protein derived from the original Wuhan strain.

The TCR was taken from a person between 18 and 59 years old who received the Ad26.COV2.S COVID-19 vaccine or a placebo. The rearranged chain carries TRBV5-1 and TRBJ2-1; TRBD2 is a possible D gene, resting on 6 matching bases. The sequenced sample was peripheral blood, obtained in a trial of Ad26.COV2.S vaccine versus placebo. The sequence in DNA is TGCGCCAGCAGCTTACAGGAGGGAAAGGGGTCCTACAATGAGCAGTTCTTC. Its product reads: CASSLQEGKGSYNEQFF.